A selection of T cell receptor beta chains follows, all from one sample in a study of metastatic and nonmetastatic thyroid tumors. TCRdb reanalyzed the PCR reads with MiXCR. The table shows roughly 40,000 clones, with about 12% occurring only once. Sequenced input: blood. These receptors were obtained from a male donor with papillary thyroid cancer or a benign thyroid nodule (not recorded which). Some clones in this sample may be carry-over from other donors' samples. CDR3s include the opening cysteine and the closing phenylalanine or tryptophan. Each record gives: J gene, clone size, V gene, D gene, CDR3 protein, CDR3 DNA. A D gene is named only where the DNA matches it firmly. Size is stated for part of the rows, as once, few or many counts, or as a class when the clone is expanded.

j_call: TRBJ2-7
clone_size: many
v_call: TRBV19
d_call: .
cdr3_aa: CATSPKSSYEQYF
cdr3_nt: TGTGCCACCTCCCCAAAAAGCTCCTACGAGCAGTACTTC

j_call: TRBJ2-7
clone_size: few
v_call: TRBV19
d_call: .
cdr3_aa: CASSPVYMVAEQYF
cdr3_nt: TGTGCCAGTAGTCCTGTGTACATGGTGGCCGAGCAGTACTTC

j_call: TRBJ2-3
clone_size: many
v_call: TRBV6-2/TRBV6-3
d_call: .
cdr3_aa: CASSSLSRENTDTQYF
cdr3_nt: TGTGCCAGCAGTTCACTGAGCAGGGAAAACACAGATACGCAGTATTTT

j_call: TRBJ2-7
clone_size: .
v_call: TRBV4-3
d_call: .
cdr3_aa: CASSQDFGTHSYEQYF
cdr3_nt: TGCGCCAGCAGCCAAGACTTTGGGACTCACTCCTACGAGCAGTACTTC

j_call: TRBJ1-2
clone_size: few
v_call: TRBV6-1
d_call: TRBD1
cdr3_aa: CASTSGTGQNGYTF
cdr3_nt: TGTGCCAGCACCTCTGGGACAGGGCAAAACGGCTACACCTTC

j_call: TRBJ2-5
clone_size: many
v_call: TRBV6-2/TRBV6-3
d_call: TRBD2
cdr3_aa: CASSYPRDRGLAGEETQYF
cdr3_nt: TGTGCCAGCAGTTACCCCCGGGACAGGGGACTAGCGGGTGAAGAGACCCAGTACTTC

j_call: TRBJ2-7
clone_size: many
v_call: TRBV7-2
d_call: TRBD1
cdr3_aa: CASSQGQVFYEQYF
cdr3_nt: TGTGCCAGCAGCCAAGGACAGGTGTTTTACGAGCAGTACTTC

j_call: TRBJ2-7
clone_size: many
v_call: TRBV19
d_call: TRBD1
cdr3_aa: CASKKRQGDYEQYF
cdr3_nt: TGTGCCAGTAAGAAAAGACAGGGGGACTACGAGCAGTACTTC

j_call: TRBJ1-1
clone_size: .
v_call: TRBV6-6
d_call: .
cdr3_aa: CASSYRGRGGNTEAFF
cdr3_nt: TGTGCCAGCAGTTACAGGGGGAGGGGTGGGAACACTGAAGCTTTCTTT

j_call: TRBJ2-1
clone_size: many
v_call: TRBV5-1
d_call: TRBD2
cdr3_aa: CASSLDGRGTSKRYNEQFF
cdr3_nt: TGCGCCAGCAGCTTGGATGGGAGGGGGACTAGCAAAAGATACAATGAGCAGTTCTTC

j_call: TRBJ1-2
clone_size: medium-sized
v_call: TRBV27
d_call: TRBD1
cdr3_aa: CASSLEGQGLYGGYTF
cdr3_nt: TGTGCCAGCAGTTTAGAGGGACAGGGGCTGTACGGTGGCTACACCTTC

j_call: TRBJ2-7
clone_size: many
v_call: TRBV20-1
d_call: .
cdr3_aa: CSATNNVGGASYEQYF
cdr3_nt: TGCAGTGCTACTAATAACGTAGGGGGGGCCTCCTACGAGCAGTACTTC

j_call: TRBJ2-3
clone_size: many
v_call: TRBV11-3
d_call: TRBD2
cdr3_aa: CASSLGSGSGATDTQYF
cdr3_nt: TGTGCCAGCAGCTTAGGGAGCGGGAGCGGGGCCACAGATACGCAGTATTTT

j_call: TRBJ2-1
clone_size: many
v_call: TRBV5-1
d_call: .
cdr3_aa: CASRGEGLNEQFF
cdr3_nt: TGCGCCAGCAGAGGGGAAGGGTTGAATGAGCAGTTCTTC

j_call: TRBJ2-3
clone_size: many
v_call: TRBV6-1
d_call: .
cdr3_aa: CASSRQRTDTQYF
cdr3_nt: TGTGCCAGCAGCAGACAGCGCACAGATACGCAGTATTTT

j_call: TRBJ2-2
clone_size: many
v_call: TRBV19
d_call: .
cdr3_aa: CASSIRARNTGELFF
cdr3_nt: TGTGCCAGTAGTATTAGGGCAAGGAACACCGGGGAGCTGTTTTTT

j_call: TRBJ1-1
clone_size: medium-sized
v_call: TRBV6-1
d_call: .
cdr3_aa: CASSEAGTASEAFF
cdr3_nt: TGTGCCAGCAGTGAAGCTGGGACGGCGTCTGAAGCTTTCTTT

j_call: TRBJ1-6
clone_size: .
v_call: TRBV11-3
d_call: .
cdr3_aa: CASSLDTESPLHF
cdr3_nt: TGTGCCAGCAGCTTAGATACGGAATCACCCCTCCACTTT

j_call: TRBJ1-2
clone_size: many
v_call: TRBV14
d_call: .
cdr3_aa: CASSQGTAMFYGYTF
cdr3_nt: TGTGCCAGCAGCCAAGGGACAGCCATGTTCTATGGCTACACCTTC

j_call: TRBJ2-7
clone_size: .
v_call: TRBV11-2
d_call: TRBD2
cdr3_aa: CASSLVSTSGSYEQYF
cdr3_nt: TGTGCCAGCAGCTTAGTATCAACTAGCGGCTCCTACGAGCAGTACTTC

j_call: TRBJ1-5
clone_size: many
v_call: TRBV6-1
d_call: .
cdr3_aa: CASQGSNQPQHF
cdr3_nt: TGTGCCTCCCAAGGGAGCAATCAGCCCCAGCATTTT

j_call: TRBJ1-4
clone_size: many
v_call: TRBV4-1
d_call: .
cdr3_aa: CASSQDGGYRVATNEKLFF
cdr3_nt: TGCGCCAGCAGCCAAGACGGAGGATATCGGGTTGCAACTAATGAAAAACTGTTTTTT

j_call: TRBJ2-2
clone_size: many
v_call: TRBV4-1
d_call: .
cdr3_aa: CASSQEPGALAGELFF
cdr3_nt: TGCGCCAGCAGCCAGGAACCAGGGGCCCTGGCGGGGGAGCTGTTTTTT

j_call: TRBJ1-2
clone_size: few
v_call: TRBV6-1
d_call: .
cdr3_aa: CASTADGNSPFWCYTF
cdr3_nt: TGTGCCAGCACCGCCGATGGGAACAGCCCCTTCTGGTGCTACACCTTC

j_call: TRBJ2-7
clone_size: few
v_call: TRBV4-3
d_call: TRBD2
cdr3_aa: CASSQGGTSWKSYEQYF
cdr3_nt: TGCGCCAGCAGCCAAGGTGGGACTAGCTGGAAGTCCTACGAGCAGTACTTC

j_call: TRBJ1-3
clone_size: many
v_call: TRBV7-9
d_call: TRBD1
cdr3_aa: CASGEGAGGNTIYF
cdr3_nt: TGTGCCAGCGGGGAGGGGGCCGGGGGAAACACCATATATTTT

j_call: TRBJ2-7
clone_size: many
v_call: TRBV12-3/TRBV12-4
d_call: .
cdr3_aa: CASKDRSRYEQYF
cdr3_nt: TGTGCCAGCAAAGACAGGAGTCGCTACGAGCAGTACTTC

j_call: TRBJ2-2
clone_size: many
v_call: TRBV6-4
d_call: TRBD2
cdr3_aa: CASSASGENGELFF
cdr3_nt: TGTGCCAGCAGTGCGAGCGGGGAGAACGGGGAGCTGTTTTTT

j_call: TRBJ1-6
clone_size: .
v_call: TRBV4-2
d_call: .
cdr3_aa: CASSQGSGYNPPLHF
cdr3_nt: TGTGCCAGCAGCCAAGGGTCCGGGTATAATCCACCCCTCCACTTT

j_call: TRBJ2-3
clone_size: many
v_call: TRBV7-9
d_call: .
cdr3_aa: CASSPQNTQYF
cdr3_nt: TGTGCCAGCAGCCCCCAAAATACGCAGTATTTT

j_call: TRBJ1-5
clone_size: many
v_call: TRBV7-2
d_call: .
cdr3_aa: CASSLLYSNQPQHF
cdr3_nt: TGTGCCAGCAGCTTACTCTATAGCAATCAGCCCCAGCATTTT

j_call: TRBJ2-7
clone_size: .
v_call: TRBV6-1
d_call: .
cdr3_aa: CASSPGGSSPYEQYF
cdr3_nt: TGTGCCAGCAGTCCCGGGGGCAGTTCGCCCTACGAGCAGTACTTC

j_call: TRBJ2-2
clone_size: many
v_call: TRBV19
d_call: .
cdr3_aa: CASSILLGGALNTGELFF
cdr3_nt: TGTGCCAGTAGTATCTTGCTTGGGGGGGCGCTTAACACCGGGGAGCTGTTTTTT

j_call: TRBJ1-3
clone_size: many
v_call: TRBV4-3
d_call: TRBD1
cdr3_aa: CASSQVWGQGGNTIYF
cdr3_nt: TGCGCCAGCAGCCAAGTCTGGGGACAGGGTGGAAACACCATATATTTT

j_call: TRBJ2-3
clone_size: many
v_call: TRBV6-5
d_call: TRBD2
cdr3_aa: CASSYSPGGADTQYF
cdr3_nt: TGTGCCAGCAGTTACTCGCCGGGAGGCGCGGATACGCAGTATTTT

j_call: TRBJ1-3
clone_size: many
v_call: TRBV4-1
d_call: .
cdr3_aa: CASSQRGIGNTIYF
cdr3_nt: TGCGCCAGCAGCCAAAGGGGAATTGGAAACACCATATATTTT

j_call: TRBJ1-5
clone_size: many
v_call: TRBV19
d_call: .
cdr3_aa: CASSTVGNQPQHF
cdr3_nt: TGTGCCAGTAGTACAGTAGGCAATCAGCCCCAGCATTTT

j_call: TRBJ2-5
clone_size: many
v_call: TRBV6-5
d_call: .
cdr3_aa: CASSYSRPPRTQYF
cdr3_nt: TGTGCCAGCAGTTACTCGCGGCCCCCCAGGACCCAGTACTTC

j_call: TRBJ2-5
clone_size: .
v_call: TRBV4-2
d_call: .
cdr3_aa: CASSRLGETQYF
cdr3_nt: TGTGCTAGCAGCCGACTCGGCGAGACCCAGTACTTC

j_call: TRBJ1-5
clone_size: many
v_call: TRBV19
d_call: .
cdr3_aa: CASTRQDSNQPQHF
cdr3_nt: TGTGCCAGTACCCGACAGGATAGCAATCAGCCCCAGCATTTT

j_call: TRBJ2-3
clone_size: few
v_call: TRBV6-4
d_call: .
cdr3_aa: CASSERPTDTQYF
cdr3_nt: TGTGCCAGCAGTGAAAGGCCCACAGATACGCAGTATTTT

j_call: TRBJ2-1
clone_size: few
v_call: TRBV12-3/TRBV12-4
d_call: .
cdr3_aa: CASSRVLVIDEQFF
cdr3_nt: TGTGCCAGCAGCCGAGTACTAGTCATTGATGAGCAGTTCTTC

j_call: TRBJ2-3
clone_size: .
v_call: TRBV6-2/TRBV6-3
d_call: TRBD2
cdr3_aa: CASSRPRLAYGTDTQYF
cdr3_nt: TGTGCCAGCAGCAGACCGCGACTAGCGTACGGCACAGATACTCAGTATTTT